A selection of T cell receptor beta chains follows, all from one sample in a study of T cells in Graves' hyperthyroidism and ophthalmopathy. TCRdb used MiXCR to reprocess the multiplex PCR reads, holding one entry per CDR3 protein. The sample lists around 360,000 distinct CDR3 sequences; about 15% were seen once. The sequenced sample consisted of blood. The source of these receptors is a woman between 55 and 75 years old with Graves' ophthalmopathy. CDR3s include the opening cysteine and the closing phenylalanine or tryptophan.

TRBV6-1,TRBJ1-6,CASSEHESLHF
TRBV20-1,TRBJ1-6,CSARGPGWDNSPLHF
TRBV12-3/TRBV12-4,TRBJ1-3,CASSTAAGNTIYF
TRBV15,TRBJ2-1,CATSRDGGNEQFF
TRBV20-1,TRBJ2-1,CSLPWGDEQFF
TRBV10-3,TRBJ1-1,CAISETGLNTEAFF
TRBV18,TRBJ1-1,CASSGDTRNTEAFF
TRBV7-2,TRBJ2-3,CASSLDPASGTQYF
TRBV5-1,TRBJ2-7,CASSKNPGTVYEQYF
TRBV2,TRBJ1-2,CASSGMGTANYGYTF
TRBV6-1,TRBJ2-7,CASSVGTGAGDRQYF
TRBV12-3/TRBV12-4,TRBJ2-2,CASSYRQRGVAGELFF
TRBV30,TRBJ2-3,CAWSVGVASTDTQYF
TRBV20-1,TRBJ2-5,CSASLLGTQYF
TRBV29-1,TRBJ2-5,CSVRGAGRGAQYF
TRBV9,TRBJ2-3,CASSVATSGHHGGDTQYF
TRBV7-3,TRBJ2-1,CASSSPLAGGPVYEQFF
TRBV5-1,TRBJ2-7,CASSARTETYAEQYF
TRBV12-3/TRBV12-4,TRBJ2-7,CASSQHRGEQYF
TRBV20-1,TRBJ2-5,CSASGTPQETQYF
TRBV5-1,TRBJ2-4,CASSSGTGAGDIQYF
TRBV28,TRBJ1-6,CASSPPYNSPLHF
TRBV5-6,TRBJ2-7,CASSSGQDWQYF
TRBV12-3/TRBV12-4,TRBJ1-2,CASSSTGGRNYGYTF
TRBV6-1,TRBJ2-7,CASGPSGSSYEQYF
TRBV7-9,TRBJ1-2,CASRQTGISDGYTF
TRBV28,TRBJ2-2,CASSFRDITKTGELFF